This passage covers 28 T cell receptor beta chains from one sample sequenced in a study of response to subunit inactivated influenza vaccine. MiXCR was run by TCRdb on the RT-PCR reads, yielding one entry per CDR3 protein. The sample lists about 310,000 distinct CDR3 sequences, less than 25% occurring once. The specimen was PBMCs from blood, collected approximately 20 months after vaccination. The source of these receptors is a man aged 45 to 75 who received an inactivated influenza vaccine.

This clonotype was counted at least ten times. The chain links TRBV7-9 to TRBJ1-4; TRBD1 matches at 7 bases. V dropped 5 bases and J dropped 4; count of bases not matched to a gene: 10. Germline lookup yields CDR1 SEHNR and CDR2 FQNEAQ (reference sequence). This CDR3 is built from 16 residues. CDR3 residues: CASSQQGQLLNEKLFF. In DNA, the CDR3 is TGTGCCAGCAGCCAACAGGGACAGCTTCTTAATGAAAAACTGTTTTTT.

This clonotype was seen only a few times. This rearrangement joins TRBV6-2 or TRBV6-3 to TRBJ2-5; the D gene is possibly TRBD1 (5 bases). This CDR3 contains 15 residues. Germline CDR1 MNHEY, CDR2 SVGEGT. Between the trimmed V and J ends, which lost 2 bases and 5 bases, there was a span of 15 bases. The CDR3 loop is CASSYVPGRGETQYF. The CDR3 DNA reads as TGTGCCAGCAGTTACGTGCCAGGGCGAGGCGAGACCCAGTACTTC.

The CDR3: CASRPQGVSNQPQHF. The CDR3 DNA reads TGTGCCAGCAGACCTCAGGGGGTTAGCAATCAGCCCCAGCATTTT. V gene TRBV27 combines with J gene TRBJ1-5, with TRBD1 matching 7 bases. Germline lookup yields CDR1 MNHEY and CDR2 SMNVEV (reference sequence). The CDR3 spans 15 residues. V lost 6 bases, J lost 0 bases, and 5 bases stayed unmatched.

In its sample, this clonotype was seen a few times. The chain carries TRBV16 and TRBJ1-5; 8 nucleotides match TRBD1. V gave up 0 bases and J gave up 4 bases; unmatched junction bases: 5. CDR1 is KGHSY and CDR2 is FQNENV in the germline V gene. The CDR3 length is 16 residues. CDR3: CASSQSRRGLNQPQHF. The CDR3 nucleotides read TGTGCCAGCAGCCAATCCCGCAGGGGGCTGAATCAGCCCCAGCATTTT.

The rearrangement links TRBV5-4 to TRBJ1-1; D uncertain. The germline V and J ends were trimmed by 4 bases and 0 bases, with 10 bases remaining between them. CDR3 size: 14 residues. CDR1 and CDR2 from the germline V gene are SGHNT and YYREEE (reference sequence). The CDR3 DNA reads TGTGCCAGCAGCATCCAGCTTATGAACACTGAAGCTTTCTTT. Amino acid sequence: CASSIQLMNTEAFF.

In this sample, this clonotype turned up many times. The rearrangement links TRBV4-3 to TRBJ2-1, with TRBD2 matching over 8 bases. The CDR3 is 16 amino acids. Per the germline V gene, CDR1 is LGHNA and CDR2 is YSLEER. The ends lost 4 bases at V and 6 bases at J; junction bases unmatched: 11. CDR3 nucleotide sequence: TGCGCCAGCAGCCTATATCAAGGGACTAGTGGCAATGAGCAGTTCTTC. Amino acid sequence: CASSLYQGTSGNEQFF.

This chain joins TRBV20-1 and TRBJ2-5; 10 bases are a match to TRBD2. Germline assignment: CDR1 DFQATT and CDR2 SNEGSKA (reference sequence). The CDR3 covers 15 residues. Unmatched junction bases numbered 11, after V lost 7 bases and J lost 3 bases. The DNA of the CDR3 is TGCAGTGGGGCGTCTAGCGGGGGTTACAAAGAGACCCAGTACTTC. This encodes CSGASSGGYKETQYF.

The chain employs TRBV5-1 and TRBJ1-2; D remains ambiguous. There are 15 residues in the CDR3. Germline CDR1 SGHRS, CDR2 YFSETQ. Trimming removed 0 bases at V and 4 bases at J, with 13 bases between. This CDR3 is CASSLESGRIYGYTF. The CDR3 DNA reads as TGCGCCAGCAGCTTGGAGTCGGGCCGGATCTATGGCTACACCTTC.

Many counts were recorded for this clonotype. CDR3 sequence (DNA): TGCAGTGCTAGAGTGGGGGGGGAGGGGAACTATGGCTACACCTTC. The encoded protein is CSARVGGEGNYGYTF. The rearrangement links TRBV20-1 to TRBJ1-2; D possibly corresponds to TRBD1 (5 bases). V was trimmed by 1 base and J by 2 bases, leaving 14 bases between them. Germline values: CDR1 DFQATT, CDR2 SNEGSKA (reference sequence). There are 15 residues in the CDR3.

J is TRBJ2-1 and V is TRBV2; 11 nucleotides line up with TRBD2. Trimming cost V 3 bases and J 8 bases; bases outside gene matches: 15. This CDR3 has 18 residues. Per germline, CDR1 SNHLY and CDR2 FYNNEI. The CDR3 bases are TGTGCCAGCAGTGATTGGAGGGTAGCGGGAGGGCGGAGGTATGAGCAGTTCTTC. This sequence encodes CASSDWRVAGGRRYEQFF. Combining the CDR3 with reference TRBV2 and TRBJ2-1 gives the whole variable domain EPEVTQTPSHQVTQMGQEVILRCVPISNHLYFYWYRQILGQKVEFLVSFYNNEISEKSEIFDDQFSVERPDGSNFTLKIRSTKLEDSAMYFCASSDWRVAGGRRYEQFFGPGTRLTVL.

This rearrangement joins TRBV25-1 to TRBJ2-5; no definite D call. CDR3 length: 11 residues. Germline-derived CDR1 and CDR2 are MGHDK and SYGVNS. The V end lost 3 bases, the J end lost 5 bases, and 4 bases lay between the germline ends. The CDR3 protein is CASSDLETQYF. CDR3 sequence (DNA): TGTGCCAGCAGTGATCTCGAGACCCAGTACTTC.

This clonotype was recorded a few times. The chain links TRBV4-1 to TRBJ2-7; 11 bases align to TRBD1. Looked up from germline, CDR1 is MGHRA and CDR2 is YSYEKL. V lost 6 bases to trimming and J lost 2 bases; unmatched junction nucleotides: 6. This CDR3 has 15 amino acids. The CDR3 reads CASSHGQGATYEQYF. CDR3 in DNA: TGCGCCAGCAGTCATGGACAGGGGGCAACCTACGAGCAGTACTTC.

This clonotype was observed a handful of times. The chain recombines TRBV5-1 with TRBJ1-1, with D uncertain. With 2 bases removed from V and 2 bases from J, the gap between germline ends came to 10 bases. This CDR3 is 14 amino acids long. Germline V gene sequence: CDR1 SGHRS, CDR2 YFSETQ. This chain's CDR3 is CASSFLGLNTEAFF. The CDR3 DNA reads TGCGCCAGCAGCTTTTTAGGGTTAAACACTGAAGCTTTCTTT.

Only a few counts were recorded for this clonotype. This CDR3 reads CASSGGQNQPQHF. The CDR3 region has the DNA TGTGCCAGCAGTGGGGGTCAGAATCAGCCCCAGCATTTT. The chain joins TRBV6-1 to TRBJ1-5, with D unresolved. Germline CDR1 reads MNHNS; CDR2 reads SASEGT. The CDR3 consists of 13 residues. Between the trimmed V and J ends, which lost 4 bases and 4 bases, there was a span of 8 bases.

V usage is TRBV19 and J usage is TRBJ2-7; maybe TRBD1 (6 bases). Trimming cost V 5 bases and J 2 bases, with 16 bases left between them. CDR3 length equals 15 residues. The germline gives CDR1 LNHDA, CDR2 SQIVND (reference sequence). Here the CDR3 reads CASSPVGRGAYEQYF. In DNA, the CDR3 is TGTGCCAGTAGTCCCGTGGGCAGGGGCGCCTACGAGCAGTACTTC.

The V and J genes are TRBV20-1 and TRBJ2-7, with D hard to call. Germline-derived CDR1 and CDR2 are DFQATT and SNEGSKA (reference sequence). V was clipped by 5 bases and J by 7 bases, with 12 bases between them. This CDR3 is built from 11 residues. The DNA of the CDR3 is TGCAGTGCTGAGCATCGTGGGGAGCAGTACTTC. Translated: CSAEHRGEQYF.

This clonotype occurred a few times. The chain joins TRBV7-9 to TRBJ1-1; D remains unclear. The CDR3 consists of 14 residues. CDR1 is SEHNR and CDR2 is FQNEAQ in the germline V gene (reference sequence). V gave up 5 bases and J gave up 4 bases, with 14 bases separating them. The CDR3, as DNA: TGTGCCAGCAGCCCGGCTTTAAGGAGCACTGAAGCTTTCTTT. Protein: CASSPALRSTEAFF.

The table lists this clonotype with a few counts. J is TRBJ1-4 and V is TRBV18, with D unclear. CDR3 length: 13 amino acids. V lost 0 bases, J lost 8 bases, and 7 bases lay in between. CDR1 and CDR2 from the germline V gene are KGHSH and LQKENI. CDR3 region: CASSPPGGEKLFF. CDR3 bases: TGTGCCAGCTCACCACCGGGCGGGGAAAAACTGTTTTTT.

The DNA of the CDR3 is TGTGCCAGCAGCCAAGAGAGCGCGTCAGGGGCCGGGGAGCTGTTTTTT. This translates into CASSQESASGAGELFF. The chain carries TRBV3-1 and TRBJ2-2, with D maybe TRBD1 (6 bases). The CDR3 contains 16 residues. Germline V gene lookup returns CDR1 LGHDT and CDR2 YNNKEL (reference sequence). V lost 0 bases and J lost 6, with 14 bases in between. Complete variable domain (other parts from reference TRBV3-1 and TRBJ2-2): DTAVSQTPKYLVTQMGNDKSIKCEQNLGHDTMYWYKQDSKKFLKIMFSYNNKELIINETVPNRFSPKSPDKAHLNLHINSLELGDSAVYFCASSQESASGAGELFFGEGSRLTVL.

The CDR3 region has the DNA TGCGCCAGCAGCCAAGTAATACAGGCAGGGTACGAGCAGTACTTC. Translating gives CASSQVIQAGYEQYF. This chain connects TRBV4-3 to TRBJ2-7; weak D call: TRBD1 (5 bases). The germline CDR1 and CDR2 sequences are LGHNA and YSLEER. The CDR3 covers 15 residues. V was pared by 1 base and J by 4 bases, with 14 bases between.

The chain links TRBV4-2 to TRBJ2-7; D is unclear. The V end was cut by 1 base, the J end by 3 bases, with 19 bases between. This CDR3 contains 17 residues. CDR1 is LGHNA and CDR2 is YNFKEQ in the germline V gene. CDR3 amino acids: CASSQVGVGSSLYEQYF. The CDR3 region has the DNA TGTGCCAGCAGCCAAGTTGGGGTAGGGTCGTCACTCTACGAGCAGTACTTC.

CDR3 bases: TGCGCCAGCAGCGTAATCGGAACGGGGTCCTACGAGCAGTACTTC. Protein sequence: CASSVIGTGSYEQYF. This chain links TRBV5-1 with TRBJ2-7, with a possible D match to TRBD2 (5 bases). Germline CDR1 and CDR2: SGHRS and YFSETQ. V shed 4 bases and J shed 1 base, with 15 bases lying between them. CDR3 length: 15 amino acids.

This clonotype was observed many times. The J gene is TRBJ2-7, the V gene TRBV20-1; no clear D gene. The germline gives CDR1 DFQATT, CDR2 SNEGSKA (reference sequence). The CDR3 has 13 residues. V was pared by 0 bases and J by 4 bases, with 10 bases between. The CDR3 nucleotides are TGCAGTGCTAGAGATTACCACGCATACGAGCAGTACTTC. It translates to CSARDYHAYEQYF.

The chain links TRBV7-9 to TRBJ2-2; 8 nucleotides line up with TRBD1. Germline-derived CDR1 and CDR2 are SEHNR and FQNEAQ (reference sequence). V shed 5 bases, J shed 2 bases, and the junction held 10 bases outside the gene matches. CDR3 length equals 17 residues. The CDR3, as DNA: TGTGCCAGCAGCGAATACCTCAGGGGGCGAAACACCGGGGAGCTGTTTTTT. Translated, it gives CASSEYLRGRNTGELFF.

In its sample, this clonotype was seen a few times. The V call is TRBV28, the J call TRBJ1-5; a possible D gene is TRBD1 (5 bases). This CDR3 region has 13 residues. Germline V CDR1 and CDR2: MDHEN, SYDVKM. Trimming pared 7 bases from V and 3 bases from J, leaving 10 bases between. This chain's CDR3 is CASTWGYNQPQHF. Here the CDR3 DNA reads TGTGCCAGCACCTGGGGGTACAATCAGCCCCAGCATTTT.

CDR3 sequence: CATSRDLGSNYGYTF. Here the CDR3 DNA reads TGTGCCACCAGCAGAGATCTGGGCTCTAACTATGGCTACACCTTC. V and J are TRBV15 and TRBJ1-2; no definite D call. CDR3 length: 15 amino acids. Trimming cost V 0 bases and J 0 bases, with 8 bases left between them. Germline V gene sequence: CDR1 LNHNV, CDR2 YYDKDF (reference sequence).

The CDR3 sequence: CSARPQGSWEGEQFF. CDR3 coding DNA: TGCAGTGCTAGACCCCAGGGGTCCTGGGAAGGGGAGCAGTTCTTC. The V gene is TRBV20-1, the J gene TRBJ2-1, with a weak D call TRBD1 (6 bases). CDR1 and CDR2 (germline): DFQATT, SNEGSKA (reference sequence). Trimming removed 2 bases at V and 10 bases at J, with 21 bases between. The CDR3 is 15 amino acids.

The V gene is TRBV5-6, the J gene TRBJ1-2; weak D call: TRBD1 (6 bases). The V end lost 5 bases, the J end lost 2 bases, and 28 bases lay between the germline ends. The CDR3 spans 19 residues. CDR1 SGHDT and CDR2 YYEEEE come from the germline V gene. The CDR3 loop is CASRYDRRRPLPENYGYTF. The CDR3 DNA is TGTGCCAGCAGATATGACAGGAGAAGACCCCTACCTGAAAACTATGGCTACACCTTC.